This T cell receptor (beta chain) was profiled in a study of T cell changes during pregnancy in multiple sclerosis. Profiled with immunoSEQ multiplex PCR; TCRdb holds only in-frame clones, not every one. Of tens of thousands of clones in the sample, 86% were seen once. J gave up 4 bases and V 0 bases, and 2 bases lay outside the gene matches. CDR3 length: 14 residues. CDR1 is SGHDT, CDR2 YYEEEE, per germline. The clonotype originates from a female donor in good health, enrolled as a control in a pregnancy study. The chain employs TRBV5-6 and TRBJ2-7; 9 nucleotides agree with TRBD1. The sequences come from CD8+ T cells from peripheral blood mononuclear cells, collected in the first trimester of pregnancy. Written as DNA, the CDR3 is TGTGCCAGCAGCTTGGGGACAGGGGTATACGAGCAGTACTTC. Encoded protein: CASSLGTGVYEQYF. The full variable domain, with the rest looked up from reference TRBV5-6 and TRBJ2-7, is DAGVTQSPTHLIKTRGQQVTLRCSPKSGHDTVSWYQQALGQGPQFIFQYYEEEERQRGNFPDRFSGHQFPNYSSELNVNALLLGDSALYLCASSLGTGVYEQYFGPGTRLTVT.